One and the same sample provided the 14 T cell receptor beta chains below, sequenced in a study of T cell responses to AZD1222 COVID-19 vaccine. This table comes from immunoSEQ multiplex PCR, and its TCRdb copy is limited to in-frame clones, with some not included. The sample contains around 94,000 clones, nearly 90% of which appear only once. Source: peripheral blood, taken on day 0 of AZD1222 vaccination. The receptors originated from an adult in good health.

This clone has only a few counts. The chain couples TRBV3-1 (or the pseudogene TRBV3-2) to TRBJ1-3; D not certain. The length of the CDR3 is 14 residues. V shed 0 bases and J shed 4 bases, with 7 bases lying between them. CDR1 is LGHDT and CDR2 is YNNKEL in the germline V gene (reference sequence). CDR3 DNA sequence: TGTGCCAGCAGCCAAGAGGGAATCGGAAACACCATATATTTT. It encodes CASSQEGIGNTIYF.

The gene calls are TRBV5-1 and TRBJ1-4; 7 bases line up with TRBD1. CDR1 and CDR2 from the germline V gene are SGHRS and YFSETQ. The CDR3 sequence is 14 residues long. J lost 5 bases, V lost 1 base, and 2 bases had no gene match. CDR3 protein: CASSLSQGNEKLFF. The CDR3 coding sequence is TGCGCCAGCAGCTTGTCACAGGGGAATGAAAAACTGTTTTTT.

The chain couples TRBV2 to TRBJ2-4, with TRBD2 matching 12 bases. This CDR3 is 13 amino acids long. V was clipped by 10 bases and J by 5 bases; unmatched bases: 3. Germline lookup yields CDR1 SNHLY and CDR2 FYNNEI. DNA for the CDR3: TGTGCCAACCGACTAGCGGGGGAAAACATTCAGTACTTC. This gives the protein CANRLAGENIQYF.

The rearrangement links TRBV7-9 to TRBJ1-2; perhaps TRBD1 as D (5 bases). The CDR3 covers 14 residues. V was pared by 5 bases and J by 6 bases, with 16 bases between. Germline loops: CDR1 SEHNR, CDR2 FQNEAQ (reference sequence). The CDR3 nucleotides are TGTGCCAGCAGCCGGACGCAGGGCATAGATGGCTACACCTTC. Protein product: CASSRTQGIDGYTF.

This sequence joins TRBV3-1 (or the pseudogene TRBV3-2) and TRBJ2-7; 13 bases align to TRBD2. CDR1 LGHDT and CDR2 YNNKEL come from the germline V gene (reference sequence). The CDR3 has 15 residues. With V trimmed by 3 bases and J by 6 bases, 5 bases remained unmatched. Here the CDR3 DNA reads TGTGCCAGCAGCCACGGACTAGCGGGGGATCGCGAGCAGTACTTC. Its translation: CASSHGLAGDREQYF.

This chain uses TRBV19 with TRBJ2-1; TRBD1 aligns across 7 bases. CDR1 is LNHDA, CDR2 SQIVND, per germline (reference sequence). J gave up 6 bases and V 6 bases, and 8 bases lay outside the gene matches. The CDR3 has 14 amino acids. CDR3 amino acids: CASSTGTAFNEQFF. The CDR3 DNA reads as TGTGCCAGTAGCACCGGGACAGCCTTCAATGAGCAGTTCTTC.

The CDR3 loop reads CASSLMGQGSMTGELFF. CDR3 bases: TGTGCCAGCAGCTTAATGGGACAGGGGTCAATGACCGGGGAGCTGTTTTTT. The rearrangement uses TRBV7-3 and TRBJ2-2, with 10 bases lining up with TRBD1. The V and J ends lost 1 base and 5 bases, in that order; junction bases with no gene match: 7. The CDR3 is 17 residues long. Germline CDR1 is SGHTA and CDR2 is FQGTGA. Full variable domain (missing parts from reference TRBV7-3 and TRBJ2-2): GAGVSQTPSNKVTEKGKYVELRCDPISGHTALYWYRQSLGQGPEFLIYFQGTGAADDSGLPNDRFFAVRPEGSVSTLKIQRTERGDSAVYLCASSLMGQGSMTGELFFGEGSRLTVL.

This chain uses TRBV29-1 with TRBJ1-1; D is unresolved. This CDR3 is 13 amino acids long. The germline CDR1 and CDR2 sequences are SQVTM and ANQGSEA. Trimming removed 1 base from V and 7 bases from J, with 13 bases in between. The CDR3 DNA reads TGCAGCGTTGAAGGTAATTGGGCCGATGAAGCTTTCTTT. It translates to CSVEGNWADEAFF.

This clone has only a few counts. CDR3 coding DNA: TGCGCCAGCAGCCAAGAGATTCTTCGGGCGGTCTACACCTTC. Protein sequence: CASSQEILRAVYTF. The genes are TRBV4-3 and TRBJ1-2; D is uncertain. The CDR3 loop spans 14 amino acids. The germline gives CDR1 LGHNA, CDR2 YSLEER. The ends were cut back, 0 bases at V and 10 bases at J, with 15 bases in the middle.

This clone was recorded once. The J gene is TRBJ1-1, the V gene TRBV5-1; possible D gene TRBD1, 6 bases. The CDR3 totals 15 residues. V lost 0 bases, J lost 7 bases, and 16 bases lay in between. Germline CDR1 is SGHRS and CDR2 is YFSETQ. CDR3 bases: TGCGCCAGCAGCTTGGCCGGATCGGGGGCAGGTGAAGCTTTCTTT. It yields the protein CASSLAGSGAGEAFF.

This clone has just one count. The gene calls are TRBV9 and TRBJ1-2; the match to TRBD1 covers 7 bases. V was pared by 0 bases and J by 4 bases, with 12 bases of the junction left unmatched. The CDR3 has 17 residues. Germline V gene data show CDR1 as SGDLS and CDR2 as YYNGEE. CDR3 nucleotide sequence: TGTGCCAGCAGCGTAGGTGCCAGGGGGGACCCTAGCTATGGCTACACCTTC. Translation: CASSVGARGDPSYGYTF.

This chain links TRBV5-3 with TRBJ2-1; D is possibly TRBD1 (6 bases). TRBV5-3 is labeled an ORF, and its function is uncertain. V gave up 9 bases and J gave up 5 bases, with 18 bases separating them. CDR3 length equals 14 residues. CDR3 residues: CANPRHRDNNEQFF. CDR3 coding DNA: TGTGCCAATCCCCGGCACAGGGACAACAATGAGCAGTTCTTC.

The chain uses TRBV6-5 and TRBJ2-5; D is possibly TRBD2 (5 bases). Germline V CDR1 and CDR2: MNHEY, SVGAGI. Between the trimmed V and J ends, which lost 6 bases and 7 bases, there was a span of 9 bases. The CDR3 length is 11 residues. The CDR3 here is CASSQRGTQYF. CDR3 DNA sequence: TGTGCCAGCAGCCAACGGGGGACCCAGTACTTC.

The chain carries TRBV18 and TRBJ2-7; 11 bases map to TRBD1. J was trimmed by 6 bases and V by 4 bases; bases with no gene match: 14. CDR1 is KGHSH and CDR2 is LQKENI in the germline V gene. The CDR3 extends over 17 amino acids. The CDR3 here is CASSLTSPGTGGVEQYF. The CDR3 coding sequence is TGTGCCAGCTCACTTACTAGCCCCGGGACAGGGGGGGTCGAGCAGTACTTC.